This T cell receptor beta chain was recovered during a study of blood T cell repertoires in COVID-19. At the level of the study: Donors in the United States, Italy and Spain gave samples during acute or convalescent COVID-19. The cDNA or gDNA used as material had been derived from T cells, B-cell-depleted T cells, or PBMCs.

The germline gives CDR1 MNHNS, CDR2 SASEGT. V shed 0 bases, J shed 5 bases, and the junction held 6 bases outside the gene matches. The CDR3 is made up of 15 amino acids. There are a few counts of this clone. Authors' analysis steps: Estimation of nucleated cell counts relied on the amplification of reference gene primers. Assay used: immunoSEQ multiplex PCR; TCRdb lists only in-frame clones, some missing. V, J and clone size are taken as reported in that table, and D and trimming were inferred from the DNA itself. Counted here are roughly 100,000 clones, roughly 82% occurring once; the ten biggest clones make up 4.5%.

The sequence was collected from a human donor in a cohort sampled during active COVID-19. The sample was peripheral blood. The chain employs TRBV6-1 and TRBJ2-5; TRBD1 aligns across 7 bases. The CDR3 DNA reads as TGTGCCAGCAGTGAAGCTAACAGGGGTTGGGAGACCCAGTACTTC. Translation gives CASSEANRGWETQYF.